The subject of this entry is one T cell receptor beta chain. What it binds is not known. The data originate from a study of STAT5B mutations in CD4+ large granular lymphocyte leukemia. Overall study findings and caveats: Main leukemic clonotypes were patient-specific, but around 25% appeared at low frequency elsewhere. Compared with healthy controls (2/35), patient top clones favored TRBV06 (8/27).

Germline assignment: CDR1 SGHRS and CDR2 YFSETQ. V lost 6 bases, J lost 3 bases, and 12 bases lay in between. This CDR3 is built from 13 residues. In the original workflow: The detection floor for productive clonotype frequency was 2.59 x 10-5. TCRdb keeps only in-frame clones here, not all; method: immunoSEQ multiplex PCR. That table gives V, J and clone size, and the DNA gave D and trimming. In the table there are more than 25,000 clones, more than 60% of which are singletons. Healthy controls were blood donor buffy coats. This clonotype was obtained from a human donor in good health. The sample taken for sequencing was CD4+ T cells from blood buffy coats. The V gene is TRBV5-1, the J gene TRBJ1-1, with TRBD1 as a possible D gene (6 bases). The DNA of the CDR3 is TGCGCCAGCATGCGGAAGGGGGACACTGAAGCTTTCTTT. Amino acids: CASMRKGDTEAFF. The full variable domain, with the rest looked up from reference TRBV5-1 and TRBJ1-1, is KAGVTQTPRYLIKTRGQQVTLSCSPISGHRSVSWYQQTPGQGLQFLFEYFSETQRNKGNFPGRFSGRQFSNSRSEMNVSTLELGDSALYLCASMRKGDTEAFFGQGTRLTVV.